These 28 T cell receptor beta chains came from one sample sequenced in a study of immune evolution from preneoplasia to lung adenocarcinoma. Here immunoSEQ multiplex PCR was the method, and the copy in TCRdb shows in-frame clones only, minus some. The sample lists approximately 17,000 clones; approximately 86% were seen once. The sample consisted of FFPE invasive lung adenocarcinoma tissue. These receptors all stem from a person between 70 and 80 years old with invasive lung adenocarcinoma.

In its sample, this clone was seen a few times. The chain uses TRBV15 and TRBJ2-7; D is tentatively TRBD1 or TRBD2 (5 bases each). Per the germline V gene, CDR1 is LNHNV and CDR2 is YYDKDF (reference sequence). This CDR3 is built from 19 residues. Trimming removed 4 bases at V and 0 bases at J, with 25 bases between. For the CDR3, the DNA is TGTGCCACCAGCATACGAGGGGCACTCCCAGCGGAAAGCTCCTACGAGCAGTACTTC. Its translation is CATSIRGALPAESSYEQYF.

This clone is medium-sized in the sample. This CDR3 is CSVGGEMYEQYF. CDR3 DNA: TGCAGCGTTGGGGGGGAGATGTACGAGCAGTACTTC. V gene TRBV29-1 combines with J gene TRBJ2-7, with a weak D call TRBD2 (6 bases). Trimming shortened V by 4 bases and J by 4 bases, and 11 bases separated the two germline ends. The CDR3 extends over 12 amino acids. Germline lookup yields CDR1 SQVTM and CDR2 ANQGSEA.

The rearrangement uses TRBV2 and TRBJ1-2, with 7 bases identical to TRBD1. Germline values: CDR1 SNHLY, CDR2 FYNNEI. V lost 8 bases and J lost 4; bases outside the gene matches: 7. This CDR3 spans 13 amino acids. CDR3 in DNA: TGTGCCAGCCATGGACAGGTTGGCTATGGCTACACCTTC. Translating it yields CASHGQVGYGYTF.

J is TRBJ1-4 and V is TRBV9; TRBD1 agrees at 9 bases. The CDR3 length is 14 residues. Trimming cost V 4 bases and J 7 bases; bases outside gene matches: 5. CDR1 SGDLS and CDR2 YYNGEE come from the germline V gene. DNA of the CDR3: TGTGCCAGCAGCTCCGGGACAGGGTTTGAAAAACTGTTTTTT. Translated: CASSSGTGFEKLFF.

As DNA, the CDR3 is TGTGCCAGCACAGGGTTGAACACTGAAGCTTTCTTT. As protein: CASTGLNTEAFF. The chain couples TRBV10-3 to TRBJ1-1, with D possibly TRBD1 on 6 matching bases. The CDR3 sequence is 12 residues long. The germline gives CDR1 ENHRY, CDR2 SYGVKD. Trimming took 10 bases from V and 0 from J, leaving 9 bases between them.

In this sample, this clone turned up a few times. The chain recombines TRBV2 with TRBJ1-2; D not certain. This CDR3 comprises 12 residues. In germline, CDR1 is SNHLY, CDR2 FYNNEI. The V end was cut by 11 bases, the J end by 3 bases, with 13 bases between. The CDR3 DNA follows: TGTGCCGGTCGGAACCCCGACTATGGCTACACCTTC. This encodes CAGRNPDYGYTF.

V is TRBV19 and J is TRBJ1-5, with TRBD1 matching over 9 bases. The CDR3 sequence is 14 residues long. After removal of 3 bases from V and 8 bases from J, the junction contained 5 bases not matched to a gene. Looked up from germline, CDR1 is LNHDA and CDR2 is SQIVND (reference sequence). CDR3 nucleotide sequence: TGTGCCAGTAGTATGGGGACAGGGAAGAAGCCCCAGCATTTT. Amino acid sequence: CASSMGTGKKPQHF.

This sequence joins TRBV30 and TRBJ2-7, with unresolved D. From germline, CDR1 is GTSNPN and CDR2 SVGIG (reference sequence). The ends were cut back, 1 base at V and 4 bases at J, with 5 bases in the middle. The CDR3 is made up of 11 amino acids. The CDR3 region has the DNA TGTGCCTGGAGTGCGACATACGAGCAGTACTTC. Its translation is CAWSATYEQYF.

This clone appeared a single time. The chain uses TRBV27 and TRBJ2-2; 12 bases fit TRBD2. V trimming: 5 bases; J trimming: 5 bases; junction bases outside the gene matches: 3. The CDR3 is 15 amino acids. The V gene's germline CDR1 is MNHEY and CDR2 SMNVEV (reference sequence). In DNA form, the CDR3 reads TGTGCCAGCAGTCGACTAGCGGGAGTAACCGGGGAGCTGTTTTTT. Protein product: CASSRLAGVTGELFF.

The CDR3 here is CASSHGDRDQETQYF. The CDR3 DNA is TGCGCCAGCAGCCACGGGGACAGGGACCAAGAGACCCAGTACTTC. The chain links TRBV4-1 to TRBJ2-5; 9 nucleotides agree with TRBD1. Germline trimming cut 3 bases from V and 0 bases from J; bases unmatched to any gene: 2. Germline V gene lookup returns CDR1 MGHRA and CDR2 YSYEKL. CDR3 size: 15 residues.

The CDR3 region is CASKRGRTTNTEAFF. The CDR3 nucleotides are TGTGCCAGCAAAAGGGGACGGACGACGAACACTGAAGCTTTCTTT. J is TRBJ1-1 and V is TRBV27, with D perhaps matching TRBD1 (5 bases). The CDR3 length is 15 residues. CDR1 and CDR2 (germline): MNHEY, SMNVEV (reference sequence). The ends were cut back, 7 bases at V and 1 base at J, with 16 bases in the middle.

The chain links TRBV28 to TRBJ1-3; 7 bases align to TRBD1. Trimming at V came to 6 bases and at J to 6 bases, leaving 8 bases not matched to a gene. The germline CDR1 and CDR2 sequences are MDHEN and SYDVKM. CDR3 length: 14 amino acids. The CDR3 bases are TGTGCCAGCAGCGCCGGGACAGCTTTAAACACCATATATTTT. Residues: CASSAGTALNTIYF.

The CDR3 region has the DNA TGTGCCACTACGCCAACGGACAGGGGCGGGGAGCTGTTTTTT. It codes for CATTPTDRGGELFF. This chain uses TRBV2 with TRBJ2-2, with TRBD1 identical over 9 bases. V trimming: 10 bases; J trimming: 7 bases; junction bases outside the gene matches: 10. This CDR3 region has 14 residues. In germline, CDR1 is SNHLY, CDR2 FYNNEI.

This rearrangement joins TRBV11-1 to TRBJ2-3; D is unclear. V lost 3 bases to trimming and J lost 2 bases, with 3 bases between them. This CDR3 has 12 amino acids. CDR1 SGHAT and CDR2 FQDESV come from the germline V gene (reference sequence). The CDR3, as DNA: TGTGCCAGCAGCTTCATCACAGATACGCAGTATTTT. This codes for CASSFITDTQYF.

V is TRBV28 and J is TRBJ2-1, with 10 bases lining up with TRBD2. The CDR3 is 12 residues long. Trimming removed 10 bases from V and 7 bases from J; junction bases left unmatched: 4. Germline V CDR1 and CDR2: MDHEN, SYDVKM. CDR3 bases: TGTGCCACCCTAGCGGGAGCGAATGAGCAGTTCTTC. It yields the protein CATLAGANEQFF.

This sequence joins TRBV5-1 and TRBJ2-7, with D possibly TRBD1 on 6 matching bases. In germline, CDR1 is SGHRS, CDR2 YFSETQ. Trimming pared 7 bases from V and 2 bases from J, leaving 13 bases between. The CDR3 length is 13 residues. The CDR3 loop reads CASAGQSTYEQYF. CDR3 nucleotides: TGCGCCAGCGCCGGACAGTCGACCTACGAGCAGTACTTC.

This clone was detected a few times. This CDR3 reads CASSLRVLREGQETQYF. The CDR3 DNA reads TGTGCCAGCAGCTTGAGGGTGCTCCGGGAGGGACAAGAGACCCAGTACTTC. The chain couples TRBV5-5 to TRBJ2-5, with 8 bases identical to TRBD2. V trimming: 1 base; J trimming: 2 bases; junction bases outside the gene matches: 10. The germline CDR1 and CDR2 sequences are SGHKS and YYEKEE (reference sequence). The CDR3 has 17 amino acids.

This chain joins TRBV28 and TRBJ1-2; D is possibly TRBD1 (5 bases). The V gene's germline CDR1 is MDHEN and CDR2 SYDVKM. V lost 6 bases and J lost 7, with 21 bases in between. The CDR3 is made up of 15 amino acids. This CDR3 reads CASSRNRDGGFGYTF. The CDR3 DNA reads as TGTGCCAGCAGCCGGAACCGGGACGGTGGGTTTGGCTACACCTTC.

This rearrangement joins TRBV27 to TRBJ1-2; the D gene is possibly TRBD1 (6 bases). Germline CDR1 and CDR2: MNHEY and SMNVEV (reference sequence). V was clipped by 4 bases and J by 5 bases, with 14 bases between them. CDR3 length equals 14 residues. In nucleotides, the CDR3 is TGTGCCAGCAGTTCTTACAGGGTTGGGTATGGCTACACCTTC. Amino acid sequence: CASSSYRVGYGYTF.

This chain joins TRBV28 and TRBJ1-4; the match to TRBD1 covers 9 bases. V dropped 5 bases and J dropped 5; count of bases not matched to a gene: 6. CDR1 MDHEN and CDR2 SYDVKM come from the germline V gene. The CDR3 consists of 15 residues. The CDR3 loop is CASSASGTGNEKLFF. As DNA, the CDR3 is TGTGCCAGCAGTGCATCCGGGACAGGGAATGAAAAACTGTTTTTT.

This clone was observed a handful of times. The rearrangement uses TRBV5-4 and TRBJ2-3, with 11 bases matching TRBD2. CDR1 and CDR2 (germline): SGHNT, YYREEE (reference sequence). The J segment lost 4 bases and the V segment lost 2 bases, leaving 3 bases of the junction unmatched. The CDR3 is 15 residues long. Here the CDR3 reads CASSLPGLAADTQYF. DNA of the CDR3: TGTGCCAGCAGCTTACCGGGACTAGCGGCAGATACGCAGTATTTT.

V usage is TRBV28 and J usage is TRBJ2-3; D uncertain. The germline V and J ends were trimmed by 0 bases and 0 bases, with 7 bases remaining between them. The V gene's germline CDR1 is MDHEN and CDR2 SYDVKM. This CDR3 spans 15 amino acids. Here the CDR3 DNA reads TGTGCCAGCAGTTTATGGGCAGCTAGCACAGATACGCAGTATTTT. Its translation is CASSLWAASTDTQYF.

The chain is built from TRBV6-1 and TRBJ1-5; 8 nucleotides line up with TRBD1. This CDR3 is built from 15 residues. Germline V gives CDR1 MNHNS, CDR2 SASEGT. V trimming: 6 bases; J trimming: 2 bases; junction bases outside the gene matches: 6. CDR3 sequence reads: CASRRGQGGNQPQHF. The CDR3 DNA follows: TGTGCCAGCAGGCGTGGACAGGGCGGCAATCAGCCCCAGCATTTT.

This clone came up a few times. The chain couples TRBV6-5 to TRBJ1-1; tentative D call: TRBD1 (6 bases). Germline values: CDR1 MNHEY, CDR2 SVGAGI. CDR3 length: 15 residues. V gave up 2 bases and J gave up 7 bases, with 17 bases separating them. The CDR3 DNA reads TGTGCCAGCAGTTACACCGTCCACCCACAGGGTGAAGCTTTCTTT. Protein: CASSYTVHPQGEAFF.

The chain couples TRBV28 to TRBJ2-7; 8 bases are a match to TRBD1. Germline trimming cut 4 bases from V and 5 bases from J; bases unmatched to any gene: 13. The CDR3 is 16 residues long. Germline CDR1 reads MDHEN; CDR2 reads SYDVKM. CDR3 DNA: TGTGCCAGCAGTTCCTCCCAGGGGGCGCGATGGAACGAGCAGTACTTC. Translating it yields CASSSSQGARWNEQYF.

The chain joins TRBV7-8 to TRBJ2-1; 9 nucleotides line up with TRBD1. J gave up 7 bases and V 6 bases, and 10 bases lay outside the gene matches. This CDR3 has 15 amino acids. Germline V lookup: CDR1 SGHVS, CDR2 FQNEAQ. This CDR3 is CASSSTGGAENEQFF. The DNA for the CDR3 is TGTGCCAGCAGTTCCACAGGGGGCGCGGAAAATGAGCAGTTCTTC.

The chain links TRBV5-4 to TRBJ1-2; TRBD1 might be the D (5 bases). The germline V gene has CDR1 SGHNT and CDR2 YYREEE (reference sequence). This CDR3 has 13 amino acids. V was trimmed by 0 bases and J by 8 bases, leaving 11 bases between them. The CDR3 reads CASSLGGRLGYTF. In DNA form, the CDR3 reads TGTGCCAGCAGCTTGGGGGGCAGGTTAGGCTACACCTTC.

The chain uses TRBV7-3 and TRBJ1-2, with a possible D match to TRBD1 (5 bases). From germline, CDR1 is SGHTA and CDR2 FQGTGA. CDR3 length: 13 residues. The germline V and J ends were trimmed by 2 bases and 7 bases, with 11 bases remaining between them. CDR3: CASSLDSRSGYTF. In DNA, the CDR3 is TGTGCCAGCAGCTTAGACAGTCGGTCTGGCTACACCTTC.